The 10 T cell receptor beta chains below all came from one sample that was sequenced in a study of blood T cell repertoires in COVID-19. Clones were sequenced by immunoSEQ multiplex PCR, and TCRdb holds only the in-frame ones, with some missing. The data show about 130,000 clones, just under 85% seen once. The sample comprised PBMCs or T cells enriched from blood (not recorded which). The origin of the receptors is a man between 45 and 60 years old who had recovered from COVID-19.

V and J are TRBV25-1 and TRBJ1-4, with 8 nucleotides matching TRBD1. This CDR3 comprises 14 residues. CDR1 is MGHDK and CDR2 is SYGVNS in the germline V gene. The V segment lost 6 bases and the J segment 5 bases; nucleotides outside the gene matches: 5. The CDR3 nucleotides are TGTGCCAGCAGGCAGACAGGGGTGAATGAAAAACTGTTTTTT. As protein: CASRQTGVNEKLFF.

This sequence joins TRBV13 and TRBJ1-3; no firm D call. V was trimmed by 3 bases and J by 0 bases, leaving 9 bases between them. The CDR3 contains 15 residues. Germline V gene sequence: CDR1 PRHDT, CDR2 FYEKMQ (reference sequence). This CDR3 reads CASSFWRPSGNTIYF. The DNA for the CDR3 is TGTGCCAGCAGCTTCTGGAGGCCCTCTGGAAACACCATATATTTT.

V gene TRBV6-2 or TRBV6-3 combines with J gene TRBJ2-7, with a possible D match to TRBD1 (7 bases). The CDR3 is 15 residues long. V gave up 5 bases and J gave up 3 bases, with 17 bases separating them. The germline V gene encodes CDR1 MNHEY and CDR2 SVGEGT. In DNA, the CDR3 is TGTGCCAGCAGTACCCCGGGACAGCGGGTCTACGAGCAGTACTTC. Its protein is CASSTPGQRVYEQYF.

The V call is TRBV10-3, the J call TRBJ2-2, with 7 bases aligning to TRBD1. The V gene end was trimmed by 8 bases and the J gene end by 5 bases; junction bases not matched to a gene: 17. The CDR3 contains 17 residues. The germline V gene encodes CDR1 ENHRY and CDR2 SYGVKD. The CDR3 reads CAIGVGPGTDKTGELFF. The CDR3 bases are TGTGCCATCGGTGTGGGGCCCGGGACAGATAAAACCGGGGAGCTGTTTTTT.

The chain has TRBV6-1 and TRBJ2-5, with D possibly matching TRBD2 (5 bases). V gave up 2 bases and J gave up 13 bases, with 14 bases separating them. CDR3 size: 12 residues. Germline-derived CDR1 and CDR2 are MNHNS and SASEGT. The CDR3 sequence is CASSETSSLPYF. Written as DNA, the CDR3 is TGTGCCAGCAGTGAAACCTCTAGCCTTCCGTACTTC.

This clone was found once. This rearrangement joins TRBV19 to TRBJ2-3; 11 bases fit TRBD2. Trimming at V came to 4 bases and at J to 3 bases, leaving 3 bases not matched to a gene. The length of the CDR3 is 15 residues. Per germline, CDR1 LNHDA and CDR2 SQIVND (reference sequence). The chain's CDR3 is CASSKTSGVTDTQYF. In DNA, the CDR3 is TGTGCCAGTAGTAAGACTAGCGGGGTTACAGATACGCAGTATTTT.

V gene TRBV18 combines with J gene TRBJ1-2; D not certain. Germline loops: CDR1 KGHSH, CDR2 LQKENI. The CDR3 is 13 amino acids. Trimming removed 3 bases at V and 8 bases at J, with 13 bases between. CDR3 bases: TGTGCCAGCTCACCCGAAGAGCGGGGAGGCTACACCTTC. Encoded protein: CASSPEERGGYTF. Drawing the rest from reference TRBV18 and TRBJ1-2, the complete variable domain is NAGVMQNPRHLVRRRGQEARLRCSPMKGHSHVYWYRQLPEEGLKFMVYLQKENIIDESGMPKERFSAEFPKEGPSILRIQQVVRGDSAAYFCASSPEERGGYTFGSGTRLTVV.

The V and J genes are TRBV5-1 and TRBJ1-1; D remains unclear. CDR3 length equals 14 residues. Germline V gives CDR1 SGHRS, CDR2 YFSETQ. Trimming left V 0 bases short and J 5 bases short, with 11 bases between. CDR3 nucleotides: TGCGCCAGCAGCTTGGTTGGAAGAGGAACTGAAGCTTTCTTT. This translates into CASSLVGRGTEAFF.

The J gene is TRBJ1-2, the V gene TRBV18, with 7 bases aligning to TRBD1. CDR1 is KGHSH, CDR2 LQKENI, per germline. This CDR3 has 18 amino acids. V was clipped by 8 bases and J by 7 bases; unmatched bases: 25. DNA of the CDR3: TGTGCCAGCCCGACTAGACGCTCCAGACAGGGAGTCACCCGTGGCTACACCTTC. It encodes CASPTRRSRQGVTRGYTF. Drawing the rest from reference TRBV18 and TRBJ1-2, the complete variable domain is NAGVMQNPRHLVRRRGQEARLRCSPMKGHSHVYWYRQLPEEGLKFMVYLQKENIIDESGMPKERFSAEFPKEGPSILRIQQVVRGDSAAYFCASPTRRSRQGVTRGYTFGSGTRLTVV.

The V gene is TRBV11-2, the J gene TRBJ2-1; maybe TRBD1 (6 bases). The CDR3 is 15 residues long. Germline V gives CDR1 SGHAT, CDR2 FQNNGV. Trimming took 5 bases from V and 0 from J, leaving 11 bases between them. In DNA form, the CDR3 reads TGTGCCAGCAGCCCAGGACAGTTCTCCTACAATGAGCAGTTCTTC. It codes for CASSPGQFSYNEQFF.